These 23 T cell receptor beta chains were all obtained from the same sample, sequenced in a study of Tregs in tolerant kidney transplant recipients. Repertoires were generated with immunoSEQ multiplex PCR, while TCRdb's copy carries only in-frame clones and drops some. Counted here are about 100,000 clones, over 85% occurring once; the ten biggest clones make up roughly 1.7%. The nonmyeloablative bone marrow transplants came from related graft donors, with transient mixed chimerism. Sequencing used CD4+ T cells from blood (PBMCs), obtained 12 months after the transplant. These receptors were collected from a human patient who received a combined kidney and bone marrow transplant. The T cells may partly be graft donor cells.

The rearrangement links TRBV7-6 to TRBJ2-1; possible D gene TRBD1, 6 bases. The V and J ends lost 1 base and 3 bases respectively, with 10 bases between them. The CDR3 sequence is 15 residues long. Per the germline V gene, CDR1 is SGHVS and CDR2 is FNYEAQ. The CDR3 here is CASSLVTGYYNEQFF. CDR3 DNA sequence: TGTGCCAGCAGCTTAGTAACAGGGTACTACAATGAGCAGTTCTTC.

The chain employs TRBV30 and TRBJ2-7; 9 bases fit TRBD2. Looked up from germline, CDR1 is GTSNPN and CDR2 is SVGIG (reference sequence). The V segment lost 0 bases and the J segment 4 bases; nucleotides outside the gene matches: 16. The CDR3 has 18 amino acids. DNA for the CDR3: TGTGCCTGGAGTGTACTGAAGATGGGCGCTAGCGGGATTTACGAGCAGTACTTC. Translating it yields CAWSVLKMGASGIYEQYF.

V is TRBV5-1 and J is TRBJ1-2; 10 bases fit TRBD1. The CDR3 has 16 residues. CDR1 is SGHRS and CDR2 is YFSETQ in the germline V gene. J gave up 5 bases and V 0 bases, and 7 bases lay outside the gene matches. The CDR3 reads CASSLAWDRGGYGYTF. In DNA form, the CDR3 reads TGCGCCAGCAGCTTGGCCTGGGACAGGGGTGGTTATGGCTACACCTTC.

The V and J genes are TRBV7-9 and TRBJ1-1; 7 bases are a match to TRBD1. CDR1 and CDR2 (germline): SEHNR, FQNEAQ (reference sequence). With 5 bases clipped from V and 3 bases from J, the junction kept 6 bases outside the gene matches. The CDR3 runs 14 residues. The CDR3 is CASSRGDRHTEAFF. The DNA for the CDR3 is TGTGCCAGCAGCAGAGGGGACAGACACACTGAAGCTTTCTTT.

The chain couples TRBV7-8 to TRBJ1-5; the D gene is possibly TRBD1 (6 bases). The CDR3 is made up of 17 amino acids. With 2 bases removed from V and 3 bases from J, the gap between germline ends came to 17 bases. The germline gives CDR1 SGHVS, CDR2 FQNEAQ. CDR3 sequence reads: CASSLQYRVGLNQPQHF. CDR3 sequence (DNA): TGTGCCAGCAGCTTACAATACAGGGTGGGTCTCAATCAGCCCCAGCATTTT.

The chain couples TRBV30 to TRBJ2-7, with a possible D match to TRBD1 (6 bases). The CDR3 extends over 12 amino acids. Deletions cut 4 bases from V and 3 bases from J, with 10 bases between. Germline V gives CDR1 GTSNPN, CDR2 SVGIG (reference sequence). The DNA of the CDR3 is TGTGCCTGGAACGGGGACAACTACGAGCAGTACTTC. This codes for CAWNGDNYEQYF.

This chain uses TRBV6-6 with TRBJ1-4; D may be TRBD1 (6 bases). The germline V and J ends were trimmed by 5 bases and 0 bases, with 13 bases remaining between them. There are 16 residues in the CDR3. Germline V gives CDR1 MNHNY, CDR2 SVGAGI (reference sequence). CDR3 nucleotides: TGTGCCAGCAGTCATCACACAGGGCCAACTAATGAAAAACTGTTTTTT. This sequence encodes CASSHHTGPTNEKLFF.

The rearrangement links TRBV18 to TRBJ2-3; D might be TRBD2 (6 bases). The length of the CDR3 is 17 residues. Germline loops: CDR1 KGHSH, CDR2 LQKENI. Trimming stripped 6 bases from V and 2 bases from J, with 21 bases between. Written as DNA, the CDR3 is TGTGCCAGCTCTGAGGCCGGGACTCCCTTTTCCACAGATACGCAGTATTTT. Translation: CASSEAGTPFSTDTQYF.

The rearrangement uses TRBV18 and TRBJ2-1; TRBD2 matches at 9 bases. This CDR3 has 17 amino acids. V lost 0 bases and J lost 8; bases outside the gene matches: 11. The V gene's germline CDR1 is KGHSH and CDR2 LQKENI. CDR3 bases: TGTGCCAGCTCACCACCGAATGGACTAGCGAGGTTCGATGAGCAGTTCTTC. The encoded protein is CASSPPNGLARFDEQFF.

V and J are TRBV7-2 and TRBJ2-5; a possible D gene is TRBD1 (5 bases). Germline-derived CDR1 and CDR2 are SGHTA and FQGNSA. CDR3 length equals 15 residues. The V end lost 2 bases, the J end lost 1 base, and 11 bases lay between the germline ends. The CDR3 reads CASSLFPGPQETQYF. The DNA for the CDR3 is TGTGCCAGCAGCTTATTTCCAGGGCCCCAAGAGACCCAGTACTTC.

The rearrangement uses TRBV2 and TRBJ2-1, with D unclear. V was trimmed by 2 bases and J by 4 bases, leaving 12 bases between them. This CDR3 spans 15 amino acids. In germline, CDR1 is SNHLY, CDR2 FYNNEI. CDR3 bases: TGTGCCAGCAGTGAAAGTAGCCGTCGGTACAATGAGCAGTTCTTC. It translates to CASSESSRRYNEQFF. The variable domain in full, with the rest retrieved from reference TRBV2 and TRBJ2-1, is EPEVTQTPSHQVTQMGQEVILRCVPISNHLYFYWYRQILGQKVEFLVSFYNNEISEKSEIFDDQFSVERPDGSNFTLKIRSTKLEDSAMYFCASSESSRRYNEQFFGPGTRLTVL.

In this sample, this clone turned up a few times. This chain connects TRBV7-3 to TRBJ1-1; D call uncertain. Germline CDR1 SGHTA, CDR2 FQGTGA. V gave up 3 bases and J gave up 2 bases, with 7 bases separating them. The CDR3 is made up of 13 amino acids. This CDR3 reads CASSLLANTEAFF. CDR3 nucleotides: TGTGCCAGCAGCTTGTTGGCCAACACTGAAGCTTTCTTT.

The J gene is TRBJ2-7, the V gene TRBV5-3, with TRBD1 matching 9 bases. TRBV5-3 is an ORF, with its function uncertain. The ends lost 4 bases at V and 9 bases at J; junction bases unmatched: 2. The length of the CDR3 is 11 residues. The CDR3 DNA follows: TGTGCCAGAAGCAAGACAGGGGGGCAGTACTTC. Translation: CARSKTGGQYF.

This clone was observed once. The chain is built from TRBV19 and TRBJ1-5; TRBD1 is a possible D gene (6 bases). This CDR3 has 15 amino acids. V was cut by 6 bases and J by 4 bases, with 16 bases left in between. Germline V gene sequence: CDR1 LNHDA, CDR2 SQIVND (reference sequence). The chain's CDR3 is CASRGTGLGNQPQHF. The CDR3 DNA follows: TGTGCCAGTAGAGGAACAGGGCTGGGGAATCAGCCCCAGCATTTT.

V usage is TRBV7-3 and J usage is TRBJ2-3; D possibly corresponds to TRBD2 (5 bases). V was clipped by 3 bases and J by 2 bases, with 9 bases between them. Germline CDR1 is SGHTA and CDR2 is FQGTGA. The CDR3 length is 14 residues. This CDR3 reads CASSFTSATDTQYF. The CDR3 DNA is TGTGCCAGCAGCTTCACTAGTGCCACAGATACGCAGTATTTT.

The chain couples TRBV2 to TRBJ2-3; TRBD2 agrees at 9 bases. The V gene end was trimmed by 6 bases and the J gene end by 5 bases; junction bases not matched to a gene: 6. This CDR3 region has 14 residues. CDR1 is SNHLY, CDR2 FYNNEI, per germline. The CDR3: CASRVQREEDTQYF. The CDR3 DNA reads as TGTGCCAGCAGGGTTCAGCGGGAGGAAGATACGCAGTATTTT.

The genes are TRBV29-1 and TRBJ2-3; 8 bases align to TRBD2. The CDR3 extends over 13 amino acids. Germline-derived CDR1 and CDR2 are SQVTM and ANQGSEA. Trimming removed 5 bases from V and 3 bases from J; junction bases left unmatched: 4. CDR3 region: CSVSGRGTDTQYF. The CDR3 nucleotides read TGCAGCGTTAGCGGGAGAGGGACAGATACGCAGTATTTT.

The chain is built from TRBV30 and TRBJ2-7, with D possibly being TRBD1 (5 bases). Germline CDR1 reads GTSNPN; CDR2 reads SVGIG (reference sequence). This CDR3 is built from 14 residues. Between the trimmed V and J ends, which lost 0 bases and 3 bases, there was a span of 12 bases. CDR3 DNA sequence: TGTGCCTGGAGTGTACTGGTCGACAGCTACGAGCAGTACTTC. Protein product: CAWSVLVDSYEQYF. The full variable domain, rest sourced from reference TRBV30 and TRBJ2-7, is SQTIHQWPATLVQPVGSPLSLECTVEGTSNPNLYWYRQAAGRGLQLLFYSVGIGQISSEVPQNLSASRPQDRQFILSSKKLLLSDSGFYLCAWSVLVDSYEQYFGPGTRLTVT.

The chain couples TRBV6-1 to TRBJ2-7, with D hard to call. V was clipped by 4 bases and J by 2 bases, with 12 bases between them. The germline gives CDR1 MNHNS, CDR2 SASEGT. The CDR3 is 14 amino acids. Written as DNA, the CDR3 is TGTGCCAGCAGTGTATCCGGGTTGGCCTACGAGCAGTACTTC. Amino acids: CASSVSGLAYEQYF.

The gene calls are TRBV6-5 and TRBJ2-5; unclear D gene. The DNA end is more similar to TRBJ2-7, so the J call may be wrong. Germline CDR1 MNHEY, CDR2 SVGAGI. This CDR3 spans 12 amino acids. The CDR3 loop reads CASSSRSSEQYF. DNA for the CDR3: TGTGCCAGCAGTTCCCGAAGTTCCGAGCAGTACTTC.

The chain joins TRBV28 to TRBJ1-4; D call uncertain. Germline lookup yields CDR1 MDHEN and CDR2 SYDVKM. The CDR3 has 16 residues. V was clipped by 1 base and J by 8 bases, with 17 bases between them. The CDR3 region is CASSLSGPKRWEKLFF. CDR3 in DNA: TGTGCCAGCAGTTTATCCGGTCCAAAGAGGTGGGAAAAACTGTTTTTT.

The V call is TRBV5-4, the J call TRBJ2-1; 11 bases fit TRBD2. The CDR3 covers 16 residues. The ends lost 4 bases at V and 2 bases at J; junction bases unmatched: 5. CDR1 SGHNT and CDR2 YYREEE come from the germline V gene (reference sequence). The CDR3 region is CASSGGTSGTYNEQFF. In nucleotides, the CDR3 is TGTGCCAGCAGCGGGGGGACTAGCGGTACCTACAATGAGCAGTTCTTC.

CDR3 in amino acids: CASSQYLGLIYEQYF. CDR3 sequence (DNA): TGCGCCAGCAGTCAATATCTGGGACTGATCTACGAGCAGTACTTC. This chain joins TRBV23-1 and TRBJ2-7; D may be TRBD2 (6 bases). TRBV23-1 is reported as an ORF; its role is uncertain. Trimming stripped 1 base from V and 3 bases from J, with 13 bases between. The CDR3 runs to 15 residues.